The clone carrying this T cell receptor beta chain was counted between two and nine times. The antigen remains unidentified. The CDR3 runs to 14 residues. Between the trimmed V and J ends, which lost 3 bases and 4 bases, there was a span of 12 bases. Germline V lookup: CDR1 LGHDT, CDR2 YNNKEL (reference sequence). The data stem from a study of identical twins. The study's findings and limits: Insertions ran lower in abundant cord blood beta clonotypes, though not in memory repertoires.

TCRdb called the 5' RACE reads again in MiXCR, with one record for every CDR3 protein. The top ten clones hold around 4.5% of a sample with 700,000 or so distinct CDR3 sequences, approximately 22% of them seen once. These data were likewise used in another study, on T cells expressing NK-cell markers. That source reports: Sequencing covered eight donors, seven HCMV-seropositive and one seronegative. T cells sorted in several experiments were restricted to alpha-beta TCR T cells by an anti-gamma-delta TCR antibody. In a handful of donors, dominant clonotypes made up about 28.3-60.1% of CD3+CD56-NKG2C+ cells.

V is TRBV3-1 and J is TRBJ1-1; D is perhaps TRBD1 (6 bases). The TCR sequence derives from a woman aged 18-35 years in good health. The material sequenced was PBMCs. CDR3 bases: TGTGCCAGCAGCCATCCTACAGGGAGCACTGAAGCTTTCTTT. Its protein product is CASSHPTGSTEAFF.